This T cell receptor (beta chain) was found in a study of OX40 agonist ivuxolimab in advanced cancers. Background on the study: With ivuxolimab, an agonistic anti-OX40 (CD134) antibody, patients were treated. In this trial design, patients received ivuxolimab intravenously at 0.01 to 10 mg/kg every 2 weeks. Findings and limits, study-wide: Circulating CD4+ and CD8+ T cells showed clonal expansion by week 6 at 0.1 to 3.0 mg/kg.

Notes on this clone: Its specificity is not known.

Profiling relied on immunoSEQ multiplex PCR, and the TCRdb table lists in-frame clones only, not all of them. This table has around 81,000 clones, under 90% appearing once. Autoimmune disease history or systemic immunosuppression barred patients. The sample in question was CD4+ or CD8+ T cells sorted from blood, obtained in a trial of the OX40 agonist ivuxolimab. The receptor comes from an adult with an advanced solid tumor such as melanoma, head and neck, liver or kidney cancer.

The DNA for the CDR3 is TGTGCCAGCAGCCAGGGCGCTATGCGAGGGAATTCACCCCTCCACTTT. Its protein is CASSQGAMRGNSPLHF. This chain links TRBV4-2 with TRBJ1-6; D unresolved. CDR1 and CDR2 (germline): LGHNA, YNFKEQ. The CDR3 is 16 amino acids. The germline V and J ends were trimmed by 3 bases and 7 bases, with 16 bases remaining between them.